The 4 T cell receptor beta chains below were found in one sample sequenced in a study of CD8 T cells in Susac syndrome. Reverse transcription of about 0.5 to 1 ug RNA used random hexamers. TCRdb fed the immunoSEQ multiplex PCR reads into MiXCR, producing one record per CDR3 protein. The sample contains fewer than 80,000 distinct CDR3 sequences, just under 95% of which appear only once. Material: CD8+ T cells from PBMCs. The receptors originated from a human donor in good health.

CDR3 DNA: TGTGCCAGCAGCTTCCCTACAGGGACTGGCTACACCTTC. Amino acid sequence: CASSFPTGTGYTF. This chain joins TRBV7-9 and TRBJ1-2, with D possibly matching TRBD1 (6 bases). The V end lost 3 bases, the J end lost 7 bases, and 12 bases lay between the germline ends. CDR1 and CDR2 (germline): SEHNR, FQNEAQ (reference sequence). The CDR3 loop spans 13 amino acids.

The chain carries TRBV27 and TRBJ2-7; D not certain. Trimming removed 3 bases at V and 2 bases at J, with 8 bases between. The CDR3 loop spans 13 amino acids. Per germline, CDR1 MNHEY and CDR2 SMNVEV (reference sequence). CDR3 nucleotide sequence: TGTGCCAGCAGTTTGCGGAAGCCCTACGAGCAGTACTTC. Its protein product is CASSLRKPYEQYF.

V gene TRBV4-3 combines with J gene TRBJ1-2; tentatively, D is TRBD1 (5 bases). Trimming shortened V by 0 bases and J by 5 bases, and 13 bases separated the two germline ends. CDR3 length equals 15 residues. The germline gives CDR1 LGHNA, CDR2 YSLEER. CDR3 nucleotides: TGCGCCAGCAGCCAAGACTGGGGAGGGGATTATGGCTACACCTTC. Its protein product is CASSQDWGGDYGYTF.

The chain is built from TRBV29-1 and TRBJ1-6, with D perhaps TRBD1 (5 bases). From germline, CDR1 is SQVTM and CDR2 ANQGSEA. This CDR3 is built from 13 residues. V was trimmed by 4 bases and J by 6 bases, leaving 10 bases between them. CDR3 in amino acids: CSVGGPGNSPLHF. For the CDR3, the DNA is TGCAGCGTTGGGGGACCGGGTAATTCACCCCTCCACTTT.